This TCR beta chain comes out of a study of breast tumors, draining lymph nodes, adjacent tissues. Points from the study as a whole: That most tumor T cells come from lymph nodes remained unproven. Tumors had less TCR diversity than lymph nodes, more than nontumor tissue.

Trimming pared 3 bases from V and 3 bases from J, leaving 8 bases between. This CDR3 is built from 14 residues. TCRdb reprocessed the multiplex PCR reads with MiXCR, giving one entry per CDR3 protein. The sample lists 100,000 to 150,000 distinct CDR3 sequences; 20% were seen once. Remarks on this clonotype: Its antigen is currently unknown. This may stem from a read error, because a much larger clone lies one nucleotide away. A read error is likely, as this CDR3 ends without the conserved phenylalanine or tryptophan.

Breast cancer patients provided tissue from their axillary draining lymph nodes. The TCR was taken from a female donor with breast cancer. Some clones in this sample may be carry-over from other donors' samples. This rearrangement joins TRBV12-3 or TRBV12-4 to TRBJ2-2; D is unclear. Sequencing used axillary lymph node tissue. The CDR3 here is CASSFGRDTGELFL. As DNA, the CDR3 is TGTGCCAGCAGTTTCGGGCGCGACACCGGGGAGCTGTTTCTT.